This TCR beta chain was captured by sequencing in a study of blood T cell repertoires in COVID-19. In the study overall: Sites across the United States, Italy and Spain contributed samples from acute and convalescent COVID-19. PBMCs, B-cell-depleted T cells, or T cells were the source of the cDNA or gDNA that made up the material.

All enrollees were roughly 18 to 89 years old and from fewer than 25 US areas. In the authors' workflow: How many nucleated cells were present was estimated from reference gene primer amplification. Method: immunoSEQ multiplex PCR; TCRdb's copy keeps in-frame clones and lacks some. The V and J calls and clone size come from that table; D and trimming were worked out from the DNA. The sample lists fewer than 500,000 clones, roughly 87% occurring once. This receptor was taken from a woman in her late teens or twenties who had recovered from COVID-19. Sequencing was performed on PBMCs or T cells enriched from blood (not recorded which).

This CDR3 reads CATSRDGEEKLFF. CDR3 DNA sequence: TGTGCCACCAGCAGAGATGGGGAGGAAAAACTGTTTTTT. V and J are TRBV15 and TRBJ1-4; no reliable D call. The CDR3 consists of 13 residues. Germline assignment: CDR1 LNHNV and CDR2 YYDKDF (reference sequence). Trimming took 0 bases from V and 8 from J, leaving 7 bases between them. The full variable domain, rest sourced from reference TRBV15 and TRBJ1-4, is DAMVIQNPRYQVTQFGKPVTLSCSQTLNHNVMYWYQQKSSQAPKLLFHYYDKDFNNEADTPDNFQSRRPNTSFCFLDIRSPGLGDTAMYLCATSRDGEEKLFFGSGTQLSVL.